The T cell receptor beta chain under discussion was sequenced for a study of blood T cell repertoires in COVID-19. The CDR3 length is 16 residues. Germline loops: CDR1 SGHTA, CDR2 FQGNSA. The V and J ends lost 4 bases and 9 bases, in that order; junction bases with no gene match: 11. This table comes from immunoSEQ multiplex PCR, and its TCRdb copy is limited to in-frame clones, with some not included. This table has approximately 270,000 clones, under 90% appearing once. The chain uses TRBV7-2 and TRBJ2-4, with 11 bases lining up with TRBD1. Sequencing was carried out using PBMCs or T cells enriched from blood (not recorded which). The receptor's source is a man aged 40-55 years who had recovered from COVID-19. The CDR3 spells CASSSSPGTGGGIQYF. CDR3 sequence (DNA): TGTGCCAGCAGCTCAAGTCCCGGGACAGGGGGGGGCATTCAGTACTTC. The full variable domain, its missing parts supplied by reference TRBV7-2 and TRBJ2-4, is GAGVSQSPSNKVTEKGKDVELRCDPISGHTALYWYRQSLGQGLEFLIYFQGNSAPDKSGLPSDRFSAERTGGSVSTLTIQRTQQEDSAVYLCASSSSPGTGGGIQYFGAGTRLSVL.